Following are 26 T cell receptor beta chains from one sample sequenced in a study of human T cells and chemical hapten exposure. TCRdb recomputed calls from the RACE reads with MiXCR, one row per CDR3 protein. The sample contains about 360,000 distinct CDR3 sequences, approximately 5% of which appear only once. This sample's time point: patch test 1, 2 weeks after DPC sensitization. Noted treatment: therapeutic diphenylcyclopropenone sensitization with weekly scalp DPC. The specimen was whole blood, collected in connection with sensitization to the hapten diphenylcyclopropenone (DPC). The receptor set was obtained from a woman between 45 and 65 years old with alopecia areata. Some clones in this sample may be carry-over from other donors' samples.

The V and J genes are TRBV7-8 and TRBJ2-6, with D perhaps matching TRBD1 (6 bases). Germline V lookup: CDR1 SGHVS, CDR2 FQNEAQ. Deletions cut 1 base from V and 0 bases from J, with 10 bases between. The CDR3 length is 17 residues. In nucleotides, the CDR3 is TGTGCCAGCAGCTTAGGGACAGTAGACTCTGGGGCCAACGTCCTGACTTTC. Translation gives CASSLGTVDSGANVLTF. Variable domain in full (rest from reference TRBV7-8 and TRBJ2-6): GAGVSQSPRYKVAKRGQDVALRCDPISGHVSLFWYQQALGQGPEFLTYFQNEAQLDKSGLPSDRFFAERPEGSVSTLKIQRTQQEDSAVYLCASSLGTVDSGANVLTFGAGSRLTVL.

This clonotype was counted at least ten times. This chain connects TRBV28 to TRBJ1-3, with unresolved D. CDR1 and CDR2 from the germline V gene are MDHEN and SYDVKM. The V gene lost 5 bases and the J gene lost 10 bases, with 18 bases spanning the gap. There are 14 residues in the CDR3. The CDR3 DNA sequence: TGTGCCAGCAGTCCTCAGGTTCCCAAAAATACCATATATTTT. This codes for CASSPQVPKNTIYF.

Many counts were recorded for this clonotype. The chain has TRBV6-5 and TRBJ1-6; D is unclear. CDR1 is MNHEY, CDR2 SVGAGI, per germline. The length of the CDR3 is 19 residues. V lost 0 bases and J 8 bases, leaving 23 bases between the germline ends. DNA of the CDR3: TGTGCCAGCAGTTACTCGATCGTAGGGAGTGGAGCTCACCATTCACCCCTCCACTTT. Translation gives CASSYSIVGSGAHHSPLHF.

This clonotype was picked up many times. V gene TRBV29-1 combines with J gene TRBJ1-1; D is unclear. This CDR3 spans 12 amino acids. Germline V gene lookup returns CDR1 SQVTM and CDR2 ANQGSEA. Trimming removed 4 bases from V and 1 base from J, with 7 bases in between. CDR3 region: CSVGEANTEAFF. The CDR3 DNA follows: TGCAGCGTTGGGGAGGCGAACACTGAAGCTTTCTTT.

This clonotype was recorded a few times. V gene TRBV6-6 combines with J gene TRBJ2-1; the match to TRBD2 covers 14 bases. The CDR3 is made up of 15 amino acids. Germline V gene lookup returns CDR1 MNHNY and CDR2 SVGAGI (reference sequence). J was trimmed by 10 bases and V by 4 bases; bases with no gene match: 6. In nucleotides, the CDR3 is TGTGCCAGCAGTTCTAGACTAGCGGGAGGGCACGAGCAGTTCTTC. As protein: CASSSRLAGGHEQFF.

This clonotype was counted at least ten times. The chain combines TRBV7-2 with TRBJ2-5; TRBD2 matches at 7 bases. This CDR3 has 15 residues. V lost 5 bases, J lost 4 bases, and 10 bases stayed unmatched. The germline V gene encodes CDR1 SGHTA and CDR2 FQGNSA. The CDR3 here is CASSRDSRGGETQYF. In DNA, the CDR3 is TGTGCCAGCAGCCGGGACTCCCGCGGGGGAGAGACCCAGTACTTC.

J is TRBJ2-5 and V is TRBV24-1; D is uncertain. V was pared by 7 bases and J by 5 bases, with 10 bases between. The CDR3 runs to 12 residues. Looked up from germline, CDR1 is KGHDR and CDR2 is SFDVKD. CDR3 residues: CATSLMGETQYF. Here the CDR3 DNA reads TGTGCCACCAGCCTGATGGGCGAGACCCAGTACTTC.

This chain uses TRBV4-3 with TRBJ1-5; weak D call: TRBD1 (6 bases). V dropped 0 bases and J dropped 4 bases, with 10 bases sitting between them. The CDR3 contains 15 residues. Per the germline V gene, CDR1 is LGHNA and CDR2 is YSLEER. CDR3 coding DNA: TGCGCCAGCAGCCAAGATGGGCAGGGGAATCAGCCCCAGCATTTT. Amino acids: CASSQDGQGNQPQHF.

The sample holds many counts of this clonotype. This chain uses TRBV7-9 with TRBJ1-5; no definite D call. The CDR3 consists of 14 residues. Trimming pared 0 bases from V and 3 bases from J, leaving 6 bases between. CDR1 SEHNR and CDR2 FQNEAQ come from the germline V gene (reference sequence). This CDR3 is CASSLAADNQPQHF. Written as DNA, the CDR3 is TGTGCCAGCAGCTTAGCGGCAGACAATCAGCCCCAGCATTTT.

This clonotype was counted between two and nine times. CDR3 protein: CSARDSAEQYF. In DNA form, the CDR3 reads TGCAGTGCTAGAGATTCGGCCGAGCAGTACTTC. This chain connects TRBV20-1 to TRBJ2-7; no reliable D call. This CDR3 spans 11 amino acids. V was clipped by 0 bases and J by 6 bases, with 6 bases between them. The germline CDR1 and CDR2 sequences are DFQATT and SNEGSKA (reference sequence).

The table lists this clonotype with a few counts. This chain links TRBV29-1 with TRBJ1-2; D gene unclear. The germline V and J ends were trimmed by 6 bases and 8 bases, with 16 bases remaining between them. CDR1 is SQVTM, CDR2 ANQGSEA, per germline. CDR3 length: 12 residues. CDR3 sequence: CSVKLEGKGYTF. DNA of the CDR3: TGCAGCGTCAAGTTAGAAGGAAAAGGCTACACCTTC. Full variable domain (outside the CDR3, taken from reference TRBV29-1 and TRBJ1-2): SAVISQKPSRDICQRGTSLTIQCQVDSQVTMMFWYRQQPGQSLTLIATANQGSEATYESGFVIDKFPISRPNLTFSTLTVSNMSPEDSSIYLCSVKLEGKGYTFGSGTRLTVV.

This clonotype was picked up a small number of times. The genes are TRBV20-1 and TRBJ1-4, with D perhaps TRBD1 (5 bases). CDR3 size: 13 residues. V shed 6 bases and J shed 5 bases, with 13 bases lying between them. Germline lookup yields CDR1 DFQATT and CDR2 SNEGSKA (reference sequence). For the CDR3, the DNA is TGCAGTGCAAGCGGGCAGGGCAATGAAAAACTGTTTTTT. This encodes CSASGQGNEKLFF.

This clonotype has only a few counts. V is TRBV20-1 and J is TRBJ2-2; D remains unclear. Germline V lookup: CDR1 DFQATT, CDR2 SNEGSKA (reference sequence). Deletions cut 0 bases from V and 3 bases from J, with 8 bases between. CDR3 size: 14 residues. CDR3 in amino acids: CSARDPPHTGELFF. The CDR3 DNA is TGCAGTGCTAGAGATCCACCTCACACCGGGGAGCTGTTTTTT.

Comment on this clonotype: Given a much more abundant clone one base away, this may be a read error. The gene calls are TRBV4-1 and TRBJ1-5; D is unresolved. CDR1 and CDR2 from the germline V gene are MGHRA and YSYEKL. V was clipped by 1 base and J by 7 bases, with 8 bases between them. CDR3 length: 13 residues. The CDR3 protein is CASSQGVQQPQHF. The CDR3 region has the DNA TGCGCCAGCAGCCAAGGGGTTCAACAGCCCCAGCATTTT.

The rearrangement links TRBV2 to TRBJ1-5; no definite D call. Germline-derived CDR1 and CDR2 are SNHLY and FYNNEI. Trimming removed 7 bases from V and 0 bases from J, with 7 bases in between. The CDR3 covers 13 residues. The CDR3 loop is CASTLGSNQPQHF. CDR3 coding DNA: TGTGCCAGCACCCTCGGTAGCAATCAGCCCCAGCATTTT.

This clonotype occurred many times. The gene calls are TRBV12-3 or TRBV12-4 and TRBJ2-1; the D gene is possibly TRBD2 (6 bases). Trimming took 3 bases from V and 7 from J, leaving 10 bases between them. This CDR3 region has 13 residues. CDR3 sequence reads: CASSLGTGNEQFF. CDR3 in DNA: TGTGCCAGCAGTTTGGGGACTGGAAATGAGCAGTTCTTC.

This clonotype was picked up many times. J is TRBJ1-5 and V is TRBV7-6, with TRBD1 as a possible D gene (5 bases). The germline CDR1 and CDR2 sequences are SGHVS and FNYEAQ. V dropped 1 base and J dropped 6 bases, with 13 bases sitting between them. CDR3 size: 15 residues. The CDR3 DNA is TGTGCCAGCAGCTTAGAAGTGGGGGACGGTCAGCCCCAGCATTTT. This sequence encodes CASSLEVGDGQPQHF.

This clonotype was found many times. The chain joins TRBV27 to TRBJ2-7; 7 nucleotides align to TRBD1. The CDR3 has 14 amino acids. Germline assignment: CDR1 MNHEY and CDR2 SMNVEV (reference sequence). V lost 4 bases and J lost 1; bases outside the gene matches: 4. The CDR3 DNA sequence: TGTGCCAGCAGTTATACAGGGGCGTCCTACGAGCAGTACTTC. It translates to CASSYTGASYEQYF.

The chain employs TRBV10-3 and TRBJ2-7, with 7 bases that match TRBD1. V shed 2 bases, J shed 5 bases, and the junction held 9 bases outside the gene matches. The germline V gene has CDR1 ENHRY and CDR2 SYGVKD. CDR3 length: 15 amino acids. CDR3 protein: CAISEDRVRLDEQYF. The CDR3 nucleotides read TGTGCCATCAGTGAGGACAGGGTCCGCTTAGACGAGCAGTACTTC.

The chain couples TRBV10-1 to TRBJ2-3, with TRBD1 as a possible D gene (5 bases). Trimming removed 3 bases at V and 6 bases at J, with 13 bases between. This CDR3 is built from 14 residues. The germline V gene has CDR1 WNHNN and CDR2 SYGVQD (reference sequence). The chain's CDR3 is CASSDPQGRDTQYF. The CDR3 DNA sequence: TGCGCCAGCAGTGACCCCCAGGGCAGGGATACGCAGTATTTT.

There are many counts of this clonotype. The chain uses TRBV12-3 or TRBV12-4 and TRBJ2-7, with 7 nucleotides matching TRBD1. The CDR3 sequence is 12 residues long. With V trimmed by 7 bases and J by 6 bases, 6 bases remained unmatched. The CDR3: CASTLKGAEQYF. For the CDR3, the DNA is TGTGCCAGCACCCTGAAGGGGGCCGAGCAGTACTTC.

This clonotype has just a few counts. The V gene is TRBV10-1, the J gene TRBJ2-7; a weak D match, TRBD1 (6 bases). Germline assignment: CDR1 WNHNN and CDR2 SYGVQD (reference sequence). This CDR3 comprises 16 residues. Between the trimmed V and J ends, which lost 0 bases and 4 bases, there was a span of 16 bases. As DNA, the CDR3 is TGCGCCAGCAGTGAGTCGTCCGGGACAAGGGGTTACGAGCAGTACTTC. It yields the protein CASSESSGTRGYEQYF.

This clonotype was detected many times. The CDR3 reads CASSNTGYSNQPQHF. The CDR3 DNA reads TGTGCCAGCAGCAACACAGGGTATAGCAATCAGCCCCAGCATTTT. The rearrangement joins TRBV7-2 to TRBJ1-5; D is perhaps TRBD1 (6 bases). The length of the CDR3 is 15 residues. The V end was cut by 5 bases, the J end by 0 bases, with 11 bases between. CDR1 is SGHTA, CDR2 FQGNSA, per germline.

This chain links TRBV6-2 or TRBV6-3 with TRBJ1-5; D is ambiguous. Germline CDR1 is MNHEY and CDR2 is SVGEGT. The CDR3 has 14 amino acids. Trimming took off 1 base at V and 3 bases at J, with 7 bases between the two ends. The CDR3 DNA follows: TGTGCCAGCAGTTACTTGCAGATCAATCAGCCCCAGCATTTT. This encodes CASSYLQINQPQHF.

The chain recombines TRBV2 with TRBJ1-1; TRBD1 might be the D (5 bases). V dropped 7 bases and J dropped 0 bases, with 12 bases sitting between them. The CDR3 is made up of 14 amino acids. Germline assignment: CDR1 SNHLY and CDR2 FYNNEI. As DNA, the CDR3 is TGTGCCAGCATCGGGGCTCGCATGAACACTGAAGCTTTCTTT. It codes for CASIGARMNTEAFF. Based on the CDR3 plus reference TRBV2 and TRBJ1-1, the full variable domain is EPEVTQTPSHQVTQMGQEVILRCVPISNHLYFYWYRQILGQKVEFLVSFYNNEISEKSEIFDDQFSVERPDGSNFTLKIRSTKLEDSAMYFCASIGARMNTEAFFGQGTRLTVV.

This clonotype was counted between two and nine times. The chain uses TRBV2 and TRBJ2-7; TRBD1 might be the D (5 bases). The V and J ends lost 8 bases and 2 bases respectively, with 16 bases between them. The CDR3 spans 14 residues. The germline gives CDR1 SNHLY, CDR2 FYNNEI. This chain's CDR3 is CASGAGYTAYEQYF. CDR3 DNA sequence: TGTGCCAGCGGGGCTGGATACACCGCCTACGAGCAGTACTTC.